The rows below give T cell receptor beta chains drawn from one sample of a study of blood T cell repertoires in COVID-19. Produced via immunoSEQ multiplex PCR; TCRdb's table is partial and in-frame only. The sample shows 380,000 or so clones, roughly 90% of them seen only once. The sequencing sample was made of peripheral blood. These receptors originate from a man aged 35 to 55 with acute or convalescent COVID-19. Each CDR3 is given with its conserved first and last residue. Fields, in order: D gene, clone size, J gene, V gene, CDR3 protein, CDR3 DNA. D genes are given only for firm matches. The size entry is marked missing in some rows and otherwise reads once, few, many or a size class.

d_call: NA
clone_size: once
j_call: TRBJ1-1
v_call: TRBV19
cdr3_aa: CASREQSSMNTEAFF
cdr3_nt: TGTGCCAGTAGGGAACAGTCAAGCATGAACACTGAAGCTTTCTTT

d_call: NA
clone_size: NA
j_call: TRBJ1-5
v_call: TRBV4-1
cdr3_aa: CASSQDPPGQDGQPQHF
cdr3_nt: TGCGCCAGCAGCCAAGACCCCCCGGGACAAGATGGACAGCCCCAGCATTTT

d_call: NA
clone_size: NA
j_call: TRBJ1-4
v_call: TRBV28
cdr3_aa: CASRGRRADEKLFF
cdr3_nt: TGTGCCAGCAGAGGGCGGAGGGCGGATGAAAAACTGTTTTTT

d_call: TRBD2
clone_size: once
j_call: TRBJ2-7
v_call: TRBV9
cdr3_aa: CASSTSGATYEQYF
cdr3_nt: TGTGCCAGCAGCACTAGCGGGGCGACCTACGAGCAGTACTTC

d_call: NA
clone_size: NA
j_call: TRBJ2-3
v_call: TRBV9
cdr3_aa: CASSPQVADTQYF
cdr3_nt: TGTGCCAGCAGCCCACAGGTTGCAGATACGCAGTATTTT

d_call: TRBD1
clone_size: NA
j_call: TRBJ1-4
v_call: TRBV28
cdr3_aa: CASGQLKTGVTNEKLFF
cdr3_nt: TGTGCCAGCGGCCAACTAAAGACAGGGGTTACTAATGAAAAACTGTTTTTT

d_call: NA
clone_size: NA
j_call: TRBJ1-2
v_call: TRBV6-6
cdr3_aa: CASSYSQERGYGYTF
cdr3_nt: TGTGCCAGCAGTTACTCACAAGAGAGAGGCTATGGCTACACCTTC

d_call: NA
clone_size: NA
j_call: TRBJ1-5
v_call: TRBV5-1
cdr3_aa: CASSSGTNDQPQHF
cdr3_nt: TGCGCCAGCAGCTCCGGGACAAATGATCAGCCCCAGCATTTT

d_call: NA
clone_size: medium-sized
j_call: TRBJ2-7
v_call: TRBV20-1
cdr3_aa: CSASPGSTVHEQYF
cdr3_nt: TGCAGTGCTAGTCCGGGGTCCACGGTCCACGAGCAGTACTTC

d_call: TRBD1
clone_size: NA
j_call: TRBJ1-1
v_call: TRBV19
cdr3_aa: CASSIPGGWSTEAFF
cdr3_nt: TGTGCCAGTAGTATTCCAGGGGGCTGGAGCACTGAAGCTTTCTTT

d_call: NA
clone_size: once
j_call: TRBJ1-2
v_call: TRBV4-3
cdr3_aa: CASSRQGWGYTF
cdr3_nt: TGCGCCAGCAGCCGCCAGGGTTGGGGCTACACCTTC

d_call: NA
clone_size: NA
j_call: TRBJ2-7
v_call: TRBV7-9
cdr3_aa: CAAGEGIEQYF
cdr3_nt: TGTGCCGCAGGGGAGGGTATCGAGCAGTACTTC

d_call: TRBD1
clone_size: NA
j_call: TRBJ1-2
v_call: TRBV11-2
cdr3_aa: CASSPPMRTGVYGYTF
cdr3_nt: TGTGCCAGCAGCCCCCCCATGAGAACAGGGGTCTATGGCTACACCTTC

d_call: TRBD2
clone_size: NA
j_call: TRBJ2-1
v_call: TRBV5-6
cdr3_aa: CASSAPGLGYNEQFF
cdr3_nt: TGTGCCAGCAGCGCCCCGGGACTAGGGTACAATGAGCAGTTCTTC

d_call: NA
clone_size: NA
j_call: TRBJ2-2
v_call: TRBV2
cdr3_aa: CASSYTRTGELFF
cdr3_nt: TGTGCCAGCAGTTATACTAGGACCGGGGAGCTGTTTTTT

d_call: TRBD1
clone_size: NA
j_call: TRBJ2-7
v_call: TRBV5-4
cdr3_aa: CASSHQGQGSEQYF
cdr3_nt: TGTGCCAGCAGCCACCAAGGACAGGGGAGCGAGCAGTACTTC

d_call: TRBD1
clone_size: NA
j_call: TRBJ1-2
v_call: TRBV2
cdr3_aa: CASSSRGDYGYTF
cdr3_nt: TGTGCCAGCAGTAGCAGGGGGGACTATGGCTACACCTTC

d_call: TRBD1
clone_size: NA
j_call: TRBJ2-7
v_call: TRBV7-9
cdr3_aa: CASATDRGAYEQYF
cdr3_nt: TGTGCCAGCGCAACAGACAGGGGGGCCTACGAGCAGTACTTC

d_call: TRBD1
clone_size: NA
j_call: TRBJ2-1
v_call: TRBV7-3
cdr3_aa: CASTTGGASNEQFF
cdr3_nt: TGTGCCAGCACCACAGGGGGCGCGTCCAATGAGCAGTTCTTC

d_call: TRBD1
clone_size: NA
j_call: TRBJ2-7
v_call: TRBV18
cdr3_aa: CASSSAGTAYEQYF
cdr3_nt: TGTGCCAGCTCATCTGCCGGGACAGCCTACGAGCAGTACTTC